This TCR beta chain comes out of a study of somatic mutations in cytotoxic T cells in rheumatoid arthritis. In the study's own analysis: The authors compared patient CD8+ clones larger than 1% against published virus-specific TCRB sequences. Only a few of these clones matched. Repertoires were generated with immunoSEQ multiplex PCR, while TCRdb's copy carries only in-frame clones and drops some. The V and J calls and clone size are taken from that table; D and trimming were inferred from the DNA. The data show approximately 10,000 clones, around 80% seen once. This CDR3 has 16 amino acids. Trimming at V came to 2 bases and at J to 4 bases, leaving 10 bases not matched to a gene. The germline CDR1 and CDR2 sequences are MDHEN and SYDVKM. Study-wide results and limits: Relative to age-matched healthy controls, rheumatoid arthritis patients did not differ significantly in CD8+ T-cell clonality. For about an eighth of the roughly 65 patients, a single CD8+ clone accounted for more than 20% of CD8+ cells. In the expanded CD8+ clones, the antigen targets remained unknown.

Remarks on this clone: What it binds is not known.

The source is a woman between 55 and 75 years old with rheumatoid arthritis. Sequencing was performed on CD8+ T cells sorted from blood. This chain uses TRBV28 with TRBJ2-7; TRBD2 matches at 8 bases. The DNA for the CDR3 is TGTGCCAGCAGTTTACGCAACGGGACTAGGAATTACGAGCAGTACTTC. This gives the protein CASSLRNGTRNYEQYF. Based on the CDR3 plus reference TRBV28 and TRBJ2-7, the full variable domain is DVKVTQSSRYLVKRTGEKVFLECVQDMDHENMFWYRQDPGLGLRLIYFSYDVKMKEKGDIPEGYSVSREKKERFSLILESASTNQTSMYLCASSLRNGTRNYEQYFGPGTRLTVT.